These T cell receptor beta chains were read from a single sample in a study of T cell responses to AZD1222 COVID-19 vaccine. Sequencing was performed with immunoSEQ multiplex PCR; in TCRdb, only in-frame clones are kept and a portion is missing. The data show about 150,000 clones, about nine tenths seen once. The sample here was peripheral blood, taken on day 0 of AZD1222 vaccination. The receptors derive from an adult in good health. CDR3s include the opening cysteine and the closing phenylalanine or tryptophan. Fields, in order: V gene, J gene, D gene, clone size, CDR3 DNA, CDR3 protein. D genes are given only for firm matches. Only some rows state a clone size, as once, few, many or a class for expanded clones.

v_call: TRBV11-1; j_call: TRBJ2-1; d_call: NA; clone_size: once; cdr3_nt: TGTGCCAGCAGCTTAGACCCCCTCTACAATGAGCAGTTCTTC; cdr3_aa: CASSLDPLYNEQFF
v_call: TRBV14; j_call: TRBJ2-7; d_call: TRBD1; clone_size: NA; cdr3_nt: TGTGCCAGCAGAGCACGGACAGGGGGCCTCTACGAGCAGTACTTC; cdr3_aa: CASRARTGGLYEQYF
v_call: TRBV28; j_call: TRBJ1-4; d_call: NA; clone_size: NA; cdr3_nt: TGTGCCAGCAGCCTCGGAAGGGGGTCCTTTATCGAACTGTTTTTT; cdr3_aa: CASSLGRGSFIELFF
v_call: TRBV7-9; j_call: TRBJ1-4; d_call: TRBD1; clone_size: NA; cdr3_nt: TGTGCCAGCGGATTAACAGGGGGCGCGGGTAATGAAAAACTGTTTTTT; cdr3_aa: CASGLTGGAGNEKLFF
v_call: TRBV7-2; j_call: TRBJ2-1; d_call: NA; clone_size: NA; cdr3_nt: TGTGCCAGCAGCTTAGACCCTAGCTCCTACAATGAGCAGTTCTTC; cdr3_aa: CASSLDPSSYNEQFF
v_call: TRBV6-6; j_call: TRBJ2-7; d_call: NA; clone_size: NA; cdr3_nt: TGTGCCAGCACCTCAGTGTCCTACGAGCAGTACTTC; cdr3_aa: CASTSVSYEQYF
v_call: TRBV18; j_call: TRBJ2-2; d_call: NA; clone_size: NA; cdr3_nt: TGTGCCAGCTCACCTCTTACAGGGCTACCGAACACCGGGGAGCTGTTTTTT; cdr3_aa: CASSPLTGLPNTGELFF
v_call: TRBV9; j_call: TRBJ2-5; d_call: NA; clone_size: NA; cdr3_nt: TGTGCCAGCAGCGCCACAGGGCTGGAGACCCAGTACTTC; cdr3_aa: CASSATGLETQYF
v_call: TRBV6-1; j_call: TRBJ1-6; d_call: TRBD1; clone_size: NA; cdr3_nt: TGTGCCAGCAGTGAATTTGGGACAGGGTCGCTCCTCCCCCTCCACTTT; cdr3_aa: CASSEFGTGSLLPLHF
v_call: TRBV3-1/TRBV3-2; j_call: TRBJ1-5; d_call: NA; clone_size: NA; cdr3_nt: TGTGCCAGCAGCCAATCAGGAGTTAGCAATCAGCCCCAGCATTTT; cdr3_aa: CASSQSGVSNQPQHF
v_call: TRBV5-4; j_call: TRBJ2-7; d_call: TRBD2; clone_size: NA; cdr3_nt: TGTGCCAGCAGCCAAACTAGCGGGCCTTCCTACGAGCAGTACTTC; cdr3_aa: CASSQTSGPSYEQYF
v_call: TRBV7-9; j_call: TRBJ1-1; d_call: NA; clone_size: NA; cdr3_nt: TGTGCCAGCAGCCCGGGAGAAGTGTGGATGAACACTGAAGCTTTCTTT; cdr3_aa: CASSPGEVWMNTEAFF
v_call: TRBV6-2/TRBV6-3; j_call: TRBJ2-7; d_call: NA; clone_size: few; cdr3_nt: TGTGCCAGCAGTTACTCTTCAGAGGGATCAGACCCCCTCTACGAGCAGTACTTC; cdr3_aa: CASSYSSEGSDPLYEQYF
v_call: TRBV4-2; j_call: TRBJ2-1; d_call: TRBD2; clone_size: once; cdr3_nt: TGTGCCAGCAGCCAAGCCTTAACTAGCGCCGGGCAGTATGAGCAGTTCTTC; cdr3_aa: CASSQALTSAGQYEQFF
v_call: TRBV12-3/TRBV12-4; j_call: TRBJ2-7; d_call: NA; clone_size: NA; cdr3_nt: TGTGCCAGCAGCCAAGACCCGATCCACCAGTACTTC; cdr3_aa: CASSQDPIHQYF
v_call: TRBV4-1; j_call: TRBJ2-3; d_call: NA; clone_size: once; cdr3_nt: TGCGCCAGCAGCCAAGATTCCCCGGGTGGGGGGATCTACACAGATACGCAGTATTTT; cdr3_aa: CASSQDSPGGGIYTDTQYF
v_call: TRBV18; j_call: TRBJ1-2; d_call: NA; clone_size: NA; cdr3_nt: TGTGCCAGCTCACCAAGTGAGGCAGGCCGTGGCTACACCTTC; cdr3_aa: CASSPSEAGRGYTF
v_call: TRBV29-1; j_call: TRBJ2-7; d_call: TRBD2; clone_size: NA; cdr3_nt: TGCAGCGTCACCTTCACGGTAGCGGGAGAGTACGAGCAGTACTTC; cdr3_aa: CSVTFTVAGEYEQYF
v_call: TRBV6-5; j_call: TRBJ2-1; d_call: TRBD2; clone_size: NA; cdr3_nt: TGTGCCAGCAGTTACTCTGCAGCGGGAGTAGGGAATGAGCAGTTCTTC; cdr3_aa: CASSYSAAGVGNEQFF
v_call: TRBV19; j_call: TRBJ2-3; d_call: TRBD2; clone_size: NA; cdr3_nt: TGTGCCAGTAGTATCACAGCGGGAGGCACAGATACGCAGTATTTT; cdr3_aa: CASSITAGGTDTQYF
v_call: TRBV6-5; j_call: TRBJ1-3; d_call: NA; clone_size: NA; cdr3_nt: TGTGCCAGCAGTTACTCGGAGGGAACTGGAAACACCATATATTTT; cdr3_aa: CASSYSEGTGNTIYF
v_call: TRBV2; j_call: TRBJ1-2; d_call: NA; clone_size: NA; cdr3_nt: TGTGCCAGCAGTGATGGTTCTTCATTTGGCTACACCTTC; cdr3_aa: CASSDGSSFGYTF
v_call: TRBV18; j_call: TRBJ1-1; d_call: NA; clone_size: NA; cdr3_nt: TGTGCCAGCTCACCTTCGCAGGGATCGAACACTGAAGCTTTCTTT; cdr3_aa: CASSPSQGSNTEAFF
v_call: TRBV4-3; j_call: TRBJ1-5; d_call: NA; clone_size: NA; cdr3_nt: TGCGCCAGCAGCCAAGAGGCGGGCTCAAGCAATCAGCCCCAGCATTTT; cdr3_aa: CASSQEAGSSNQPQHF
v_call: TRBV27; j_call: TRBJ2-1; d_call: TRBD2; clone_size: NA; cdr3_nt: TGTGCCAGCAGTTTATCCCTTCCCGGGACTAGCGGGAGGGGCAATGAGCAGTTCTTC; cdr3_aa: CASSLSLPGTSGRGNEQFF
v_call: TRBV19; j_call: TRBJ2-7; d_call: TRBD2; clone_size: NA; cdr3_nt: TGTGCCAGTAGTACCAGCGGGACCGGGACCGACAGCTCCTACGAGCAGTACTTC; cdr3_aa: CASSTSGTGTDSSYEQYF
v_call: TRBV29-1; j_call: TRBJ2-5; d_call: TRBD2; clone_size: NA; cdr3_nt: TGCAGCGTGGACGGGAGGTACCAAGAGACCCAGTACTTC; cdr3_aa: CSVDGRYQETQYF
v_call: TRBV11-2; j_call: TRBJ2-1; d_call: TRBD1; clone_size: NA; cdr3_nt: TGTGCCAGCAGCTTAAGAGGGGGCTTTAGGGGAGCCAATGAGCAGTTCTTC; cdr3_aa: CASSLRGGFRGANEQFF
v_call: TRBV7-9; j_call: TRBJ2-5; d_call: NA; clone_size: NA; cdr3_nt: TGTGCCAGCAGCTTTTTCCGGCATCAAGAGACCCAGTACTTC; cdr3_aa: CASSFFRHQETQYF
v_call: TRBV25-1; j_call: TRBJ1-1; d_call: NA; clone_size: NA; cdr3_nt: TGTGCCAGCAGTGAATGGGGTCGGACCACTGAAGCTTTCTTT; cdr3_aa: CASSEWGRTTEAFF
v_call: TRBV5-1; j_call: TRBJ1-4; d_call: NA; clone_size: NA; cdr3_nt: TGCGCCAGCAGCTTGGCCACACAGGGATCTTGGGAAAAACTGTTTTTT; cdr3_aa: CASSLATQGSWEKLFF
v_call: TRBV7-8; j_call: TRBJ2-1; d_call: TRBD2; clone_size: NA; cdr3_nt: TGTGCCAGCAGCTTAACTAGCGGGAGGGTTTACAATGAGCAGTTCTTC; cdr3_aa: CASSLTSGRVYNEQFF
v_call: TRBV7-9; j_call: TRBJ1-6; d_call: NA; clone_size: NA; cdr3_nt: TGTGCCAGCAGCCTCCCCCCAGGGGTTAATTCACCCCTCCACTTT; cdr3_aa: CASSLPPGVNSPLHF
v_call: TRBV3-1/TRBV3-2; j_call: TRBJ2-7; d_call: TRBD1; clone_size: NA; cdr3_nt: TGTGCCAGCAGCCACCCTTCGGGACAGGCCTACGAGCAGTACTTC; cdr3_aa: CASSHPSGQAYEQYF
v_call: TRBV5-4; j_call: TRBJ1-6; d_call: TRBD1; clone_size: NA; cdr3_nt: TGTGCCAGCAGCACCGCCAGGGACAGGGGAGGTAATTCACCCCTCCACTTT; cdr3_aa: CASSTARDRGGNSPLHF
v_call: TRBV21-1; j_call: TRBJ2-7; d_call: NA; clone_size: NA; cdr3_nt: TGTGCCAGCAGCAACCGCCGGGGGGACTTCTACGAGCAGTACTTC; cdr3_aa: CASSNRRGDFYEQYF
v_call: TRBV10-1; j_call: TRBJ2-1; d_call: NA; clone_size: NA; cdr3_nt: TGCGCCAGGAGTGCCCGGCGGGACTTGAGACATGAGCAGTTCTTC; cdr3_aa: CARSARRDLRHEQFF
v_call: TRBV4-2; j_call: TRBJ2-1; d_call: TRBD2; clone_size: NA; cdr3_nt: TGTGCCAGCAGCCTTTTTACTTCCGGGACTAGCGCAACAAATATAAACTCCTACAATGAGCAGTTCTTC; cdr3_aa: CASSLFTSGTSATNINSYNEQFF
v_call: TRBV2; j_call: TRBJ2-5; d_call: NA; clone_size: NA; cdr3_nt: TGTGCCAGCAGTGGAGGGGGGTTTGAGACCCAGTACTTC; cdr3_aa: CASSGGGFETQYF
v_call: TRBV2; j_call: TRBJ2-1; d_call: NA; clone_size: NA; cdr3_nt: TGTGCCAGCAGAGCCTACAATGAGCAGTTCTTC; cdr3_aa: CASRAYNEQFF
v_call: TRBV6-5; j_call: TRBJ2-5; d_call: NA; clone_size: NA; cdr3_nt: TGTGCCAGCAGTAGACAGGAGTCCGGAGAGACCCAGTACTTC; cdr3_aa: CASSRQESGETQYF
v_call: TRBV7-2; j_call: TRBJ2-7; d_call: TRBD1; clone_size: NA; cdr3_nt: TGTGCCAGCAGCTTAGTCGGGACAGGGGGTGACTACGAGCAGTACTTC; cdr3_aa: CASSLVGTGGDYEQYF
v_call: TRBV7-9; j_call: TRBJ1-1; d_call: NA; clone_size: once; cdr3_nt: TGTGCCAGCATCCCATATCTCCTTCCCGACACTGAAGCTTTCTTT; cdr3_aa: CASIPYLLPDTEAFF
v_call: TRBV20-1; j_call: TRBJ1-4; d_call: TRBD1; clone_size: NA; cdr3_nt: TGCAGTGCTAGTTATCCGACAGGGCTGACCTCAACTAATGAAAAACTGTTTTTT; cdr3_aa: CSASYPTGLTSTNEKLFF
v_call: TRBV28; j_call: TRBJ2-2; d_call: NA; clone_size: NA; cdr3_nt: TGTGCCAGCAGTTTTTGGGCTGCGAACACCGGGGAGCTGTTTTTT; cdr3_aa: CASSFWAANTGELFF
v_call: TRBV15; j_call: TRBJ1-4; d_call: NA; clone_size: NA; cdr3_nt: TGTGCCACCAGCAGAGAAAGGGCACAGGGCCAAAAACTGTTTTTT; cdr3_aa: CATSRERAQGQKLFF
v_call: TRBV5-4; j_call: TRBJ2-1; d_call: NA; clone_size: NA; cdr3_nt: TGTGCCAGCAGCCCCAGGGTGAATGAGCAGTTCTTC; cdr3_aa: CASSPRVNEQFF
v_call: TRBV9; j_call: TRBJ1-4; d_call: TRBD1; clone_size: NA; cdr3_nt: TGTGCCAGCAGCGCACTGACAGGGGGCCTGGAAAAACTGTTTTTT; cdr3_aa: CASSALTGGLEKLFF
v_call: TRBV9; j_call: TRBJ2-3; d_call: NA; clone_size: NA; cdr3_nt: TGTGCCAGCAGCGTAGGAGCGACGGCAGATACGCAGTATTTT; cdr3_aa: CASSVGATADTQYF
v_call: TRBV15; j_call: TRBJ1-6; d_call: NA; clone_size: NA; cdr3_nt: TGTGCCACCAGCAGAGAGGCCAACCTTGCACCCCTCCACTTT; cdr3_aa: CATSREANLAPLHF
v_call: TRBV25-1; j_call: TRBJ1-5; d_call: TRBD1; clone_size: NA; cdr3_nt: TGTGCCAGCAGCCCAGGGGGTTATCAGCCCCAGCATTTT; cdr3_aa: CASSPGGYQPQHF
v_call: TRBV2; j_call: TRBJ1-2; d_call: TRBD1; clone_size: NA; cdr3_nt: TGTGCCAGCAGGAGGGACAGTAACTATGGCTACACCTTC; cdr3_aa: CASRRDSNYGYTF
v_call: TRBV28; j_call: TRBJ1-5; d_call: NA; clone_size: NA; cdr3_nt: TGTGCCAGCAGTCTCCAGACAGGCATGCACTCCAGGGGAACGGATCAGCCCCAGCATTTT; cdr3_aa: CASSLQTGMHSRGTDQPQHF
v_call: TRBV24-1; j_call: TRBJ2-7; d_call: TRBD1; clone_size: NA; cdr3_nt: TGTGCCACCAGTACAACCGGGACAGGGGGCGCGAGATTCGACGAGCAGTACTTC; cdr3_aa: CATSTTGTGGARFDEQYF
v_call: TRBV6-5; j_call: TRBJ2-5; d_call: TRBD2; clone_size: NA; cdr3_nt: TGTGCCAGCTCAAGGACTAGACAAGAGACCCAGTACTTC; cdr3_aa: CASSRTRQETQYF
v_call: TRBV5-4; j_call: TRBJ2-7; d_call: NA; clone_size: NA; cdr3_nt: TGTGCCAGCGCTGGCGGAGGGAGTTCCGAGCAGTACTTC; cdr3_aa: CASAGGGSSEQYF
v_call: TRBV21-1; j_call: TRBJ1-2; d_call: NA; clone_size: NA; cdr3_nt: TGTGCCAGCGCTAAACAGGGGGCGTCGGACTATGGCTACACCTTC; cdr3_aa: CASAKQGASDYGYTF
v_call: TRBV24-1; j_call: TRBJ1-4; d_call: NA; clone_size: NA; cdr3_nt: TGTGCCACCAGTGATCCGGACGGGGAGTATGAAAAACTGTTTTTT; cdr3_aa: CATSDPDGEYEKLFF
v_call: TRBV25-1; j_call: TRBJ1-1; d_call: NA; clone_size: NA; cdr3_nt: TGTGCCAGCAGTGAATTGGGCAGCCGAGGGGGTACTGAAGCTTTCTTT; cdr3_aa: CASSELGSRGGTEAFF
v_call: TRBV4-3; j_call: TRBJ2-2; d_call: TRBD2; clone_size: NA; cdr3_nt: TGCGCCAGCAGCCAAGATCGACTAGCGGGAGGGCCCGAACTAGCGAACACCGGGGAGCTGTTTTTT; cdr3_aa: CASSQDRLAGGPELANTGELFF